This T cell receptor (beta chain) was sequenced in a study of tumor and adjacent non-tumor tissue in lung cancer. Study overall: The patients, approximately 9 men and roughly 5 women, were about 30 to 85 with stage I to III disease.

A modified ARM-PCR protocol with three rounds of nested PCR amplified TCRbeta. TCRdb re-called the multiplex PCR reads through MiXCR, storing one row per CDR3 protein. This sample carries 120,000 or so distinct CDR3 sequences, approximately 84% of them seen once, and the ten largest clones take more than 20%. RNA was extracted from bulk tissue without any cell sorting. Germline V gene sequence: CDR1 SGHNT, CDR2 YENEEA. The CDR3 loop spans 16 amino acids. As regards this clonotype: The target antigen is unknown. The junction shows a germline mismatch at one end, possibly a read error.

Study-level results: Tumor repertoires had a smaller top 100 clone share than normal lung.

The clonotype comes from a man between 70 and 80 years old with non-small cell lung cancer. The specimen sequenced was lung tumor tissue. The chain carries TRBV11-3 and TRBJ2-7; D is possibly TRBD1 (6 bases). CDR3 DNA sequence: TGTACCAGCAGCTCTACCGGTAAGACAGGAAGTGACGACCAGTACTTC. Protein product: CTSSSTGKTGSDDQYF.